This T cell receptor beta chain appears in the sequencing data of a study of neoadjuvant anti-PD-1 for oral cavity cancer. Repertoires were generated with immunoSEQ multiplex PCR, while TCRdb's copy carries only in-frame clones and drops some. Among about 14,000 clones listed, around three quarters were seen once. Trimming cost V 0 bases and J 0 bases; bases outside gene matches: 4. Germline V gene lookup returns CDR1 LGHNA and CDR2 YNFKEQ. The CDR3 sequence is 17 residues long. The sequenced sample was PBMCs, obtained before nivolumab (anti-PD-1) treatment. The chain joins TRBV4-2 to TRBJ2-3, with TRBD2 identical over 9 bases. The sequence was obtained from a person between 35 and 79 years old with oral cavity squamous cell carcinoma. The CDR3 coding sequence is TGTGCCAGCAGCCAAGAATGGCTAGCGGGGAGCACAGATACGCAGTATTTT. The encoded protein is CASSQEWLAGSTDTQYF.